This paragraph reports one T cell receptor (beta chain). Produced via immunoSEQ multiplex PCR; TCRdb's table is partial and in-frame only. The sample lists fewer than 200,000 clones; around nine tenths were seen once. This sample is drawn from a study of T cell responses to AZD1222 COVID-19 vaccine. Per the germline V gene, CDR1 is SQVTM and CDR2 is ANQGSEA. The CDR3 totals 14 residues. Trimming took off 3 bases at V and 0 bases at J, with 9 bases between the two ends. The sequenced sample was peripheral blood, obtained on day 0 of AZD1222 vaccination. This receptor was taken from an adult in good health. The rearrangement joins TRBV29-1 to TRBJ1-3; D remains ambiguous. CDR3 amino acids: CSVELHNSGNTIYF. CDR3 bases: TGCAGCGTTGAGTTGCACAACTCTGGAAACACCATATATTTT.